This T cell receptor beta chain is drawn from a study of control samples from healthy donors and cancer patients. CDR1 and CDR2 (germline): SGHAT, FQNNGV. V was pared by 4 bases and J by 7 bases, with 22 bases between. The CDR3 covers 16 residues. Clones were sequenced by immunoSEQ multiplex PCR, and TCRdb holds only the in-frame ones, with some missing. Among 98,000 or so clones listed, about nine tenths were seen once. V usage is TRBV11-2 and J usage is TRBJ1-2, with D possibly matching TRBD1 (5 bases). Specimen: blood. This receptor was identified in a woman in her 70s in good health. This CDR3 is CASSSLRGGSGVGYTF. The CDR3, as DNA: TGTGCCAGCAGCTCATTACGTGGGGGAAGTGGGGTTGGCTACACCTTC.